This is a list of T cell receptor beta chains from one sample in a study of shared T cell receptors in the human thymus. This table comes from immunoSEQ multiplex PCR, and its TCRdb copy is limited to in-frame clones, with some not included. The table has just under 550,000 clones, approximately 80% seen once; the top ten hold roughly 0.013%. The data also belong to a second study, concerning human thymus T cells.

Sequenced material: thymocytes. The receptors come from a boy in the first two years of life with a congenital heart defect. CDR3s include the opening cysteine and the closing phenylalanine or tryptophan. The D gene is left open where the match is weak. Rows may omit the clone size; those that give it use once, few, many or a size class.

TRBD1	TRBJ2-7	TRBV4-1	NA	TGCGCCAGCAGCCAGAAGGGACAGGGGCCCCCCTTCTACGAGCAGTACTTC	CASSQKGQGPPFYEQYF
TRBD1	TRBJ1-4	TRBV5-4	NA	TGTGCCAGCAGACCCTCGACAGGGAATAAAGCAACTAATGAAAAACTGTTTTTT	CASRPSTGNKATNEKLFF
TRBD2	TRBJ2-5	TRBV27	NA	TGTGCCAGCAGTCCCGGACTAGCGGGACCCACCGGAGCTTCCCAAGAGACCCAGTACTTC	CASSPGLAGPTGASQETQYF
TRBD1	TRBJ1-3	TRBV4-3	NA	TGCGCCAGCAGCCCATGGGACAGGGGATTCGCTGGAAACACCATATATTTT	CASSPWDRGFAGNTIYF
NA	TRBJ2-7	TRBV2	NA	TGTGCCAGCAGTAAAGGACAGTCATGGCCCTACGAGCAGTACTTC	CASSKGQSWPYEQYF
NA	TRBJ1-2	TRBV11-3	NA	TGTGCCAGCAGTTCAACCAGGGGCAACTATGGCTACACCTTC	CASSSTRGNYGYTF
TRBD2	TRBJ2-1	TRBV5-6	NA	TGTGCCAGCAGTCCCGGGGGTAGCGGGAGCAGTCCCTACAATGAGCAGTTCTTC	CASSPGGSGSSPYNEQFF
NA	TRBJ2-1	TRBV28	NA	TGTGCCAGCAGTTTAGGACAGGGAGGGGGCAATGAGCAGTTCTTC	CASSLGQGGGNEQFF
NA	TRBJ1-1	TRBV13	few	TGTGCCAGCAGCACCTGCAGGGACACTGAAGCTTTCTTT	CASSTCRDTEAFF
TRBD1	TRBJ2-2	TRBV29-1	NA	TGCAGCGTTGAAGGACAGGGCGGCACCGGGGAGCTGTTTTTT	CSVEGQGGTGELFF
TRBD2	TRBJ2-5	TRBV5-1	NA	TGCGCCAGCAGCTTGCCCCCGGGAGCGGGAGCAGGAGAGACCCAGTACTTC	CASSLPPGAGAGETQYF
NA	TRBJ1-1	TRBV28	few	TGTGCCAGCCCCCCCTCCCTTCCAGGGGCACTCGGCATGAACACTGAAGCTTTCTTT	CASPPSLPGALGMNTEAFF
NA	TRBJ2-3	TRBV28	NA	TGTGCCAGCAGTCCCCCTTTGGGGGGAGGTACGCAGTATTTT	CASSPPLGGGTQYF
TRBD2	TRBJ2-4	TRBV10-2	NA	TGCGCCAGCAGTTGTGAGACTAGCGGGATATGTCAGTACTTC	CASSCETSGICQYF
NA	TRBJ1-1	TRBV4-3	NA	TGCGCCAGCAGCCAAGGATCTACAGGGAACACTGAAGCTTTCTTT	CASSQGSTGNTEAFF
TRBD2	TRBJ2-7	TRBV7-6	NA	TGTGCCAGCAGCTTAGCCTCTACTAGCGGGAGGACGTACGAGCAGTACTTC	CASSLASTSGRTYEQYF
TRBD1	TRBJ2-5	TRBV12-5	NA	TGTGCTAGTGGTTCTTGGTCCTCGACAGGGTTTAAAGAGACCCAGTACTTC	CASGSWSSTGFKETQYF
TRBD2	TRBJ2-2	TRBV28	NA	TGTGCCAGCACTATTCCGGGACTAGCGGGCACCGGGGAGCTGTTTTTT	CASTIPGLAGTGELFF
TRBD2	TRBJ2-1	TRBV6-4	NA	TGTGCCAGCAGTTCCAAAGCGGGAGGGCCCGGGAATGAGCAGTTCTTC	CASSSKAGGPGNEQFF
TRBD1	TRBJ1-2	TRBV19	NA	TGTGCCAGTAGTACCCGAAGCTTACAGGGGGCGGACTATGGCTACACCTTC	CASSTRSLQGADYGYTF
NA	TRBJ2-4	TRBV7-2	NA	TGTGCCAGTCAGCCTGGGAGGGGGAGGGCCAAAAACATTCAGTACTTC	CASQPGRGRAKNIQYF
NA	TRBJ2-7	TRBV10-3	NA	TGTGCCATCAGGAGGGGGGGTGCCGACTCCTACGAGCAGTACTTC	CAIRRGGADSYEQYF
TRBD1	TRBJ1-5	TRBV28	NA	TGTGCCAGCACCTACCCCGCAGGGACAGGGAGGAATCAGCCCCAGCATTTT	CASTYPAGTGRNQPQHF
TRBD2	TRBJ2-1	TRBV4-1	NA	TGCGCCAGCAGCCCCACCCAGGCACTAGCGGGAGGCAGCTCCCATGAGCAGTTCTTC	CASSPTQALAGGSSHEQFF